The rows below give T cell receptor beta chains drawn from one sample of a study of lymphopenia after photon versus proton radiotherapy. TCRdb's table, derived via immunoSEQ multiplex PCR, lists solely in-frame clones and lacks some. The sample carries approximately 35,000 clones, 90% recorded once. This specimen consisted of peripheral blood, obtained from a patient treated with photon-based radiotherapy. Receptor source: a woman in her forties or fifties with pancreatic cancer. Both conserved end residues are part of each CDR3. D genes are given only for firm matches. Rows give clone size only sometimes, using once, few, many, or a class for an expanded clone.

D gene: .; V gene: TRBV19; clone size: .; J gene: TRBJ2-3; CDR3 protein: CASSISGSDTQYF; CDR3 DNA: TGTGCCAGTAGTATTAGCGGAAGCGATACGCAGTATTTT
D gene: .; V gene: TRBV11-3; clone size: .; J gene: TRBJ2-5; CDR3 protein: CASSPNRETQYF; CDR3 DNA: TGTGCCAGCAGCCCTAACCGGGAGACCCAGTACTTC
D gene: TRBD2; V gene: TRBV7-2; clone size: .; J gene: TRBJ2-1; CDR3 protein: CASSLWEGSYNEQFF; CDR3 DNA: TGTGCCAGCAGCTTGTGGGAGGGTAGCTACAATGAGCAGTTCTTC
D gene: .; V gene: TRBV14; clone size: .; J gene: TRBJ2-5; CDR3 protein: CASSQEIETQYF; CDR3 DNA: TGTGCCAGCAGCCAAGAGATTGAGACCCAGTACTTC
D gene: TRBD1; V gene: TRBV6-6; clone size: once; J gene: TRBJ1-4; CDR3 protein: CASEQGASTNEKLFF; CDR3 DNA: TGTGCCAGTGAACAGGGGGCTTCAACTAATGAAAAACTGTTTTTT
D gene: TRBD2; V gene: TRBV19; clone size: .; J gene: TRBJ2-1; CDR3 protein: CASSRLAGGQGVEQFF; CDR3 DNA: TGTGCCAGTAGCCGACTAGCGGGAGGGCAAGGGGTTGAGCAGTTCTTC
D gene: TRBD1; V gene: TRBV27; clone size: .; J gene: TRBJ1-1; CDR3 protein: CASSQGAEAFF; CDR3 DNA: TGTGCCAGCAGTCAGGGGGCTGAAGCTTTCTTT
D gene: .; V gene: TRBV7-9; clone size: once; J gene: TRBJ2-7; CDR3 protein: CASSPRDTYEQYF; CDR3 DNA: TGTGCCAGCAGCCCGCGGGACACCTACGAGCAGTACTTC
D gene: .; V gene: TRBV19; clone size: .; J gene: TRBJ2-5; CDR3 protein: CASSIGGRETQYF; CDR3 DNA: TGTGCCAGTAGTATTGGGGGCAGAGAGACCCAGTACTTC
D gene: .; V gene: TRBV2; clone size: .; J gene: TRBJ1-2; CDR3 protein: CASSESQRLYGYTF; CDR3 DNA: TGTGCCAGCAGTGAATCGCAGCGACTCTATGGCTACACCTTC
D gene: .; V gene: TRBV7-2; clone size: .; J gene: TRBJ2-3; CDR3 protein: CASSSVDTQYF; CDR3 DNA: TGTGCCAGCAGCTCCGTCGATACGCAGTATTTT
D gene: .; V gene: TRBV11-2; clone size: once; J gene: TRBJ2-2; CDR3 protein: CASSLGQSHIMSTGELFF; CDR3 DNA: TGTGCCAGCAGCTTAGGGCAGTCCCACATTATGAGCACCGGGGAGCTGTTTTTT
D gene: .; V gene: TRBV5-5; clone size: .; J gene: TRBJ1-1; CDR3 protein: CASSPMWGPHEAFF; CDR3 DNA: TGTGCCAGCAGCCCTATGTGGGGACCTCATGAAGCTTTCTTT
D gene: TRBD1; V gene: TRBV5-6; clone size: .; J gene: TRBJ2-7; CDR3 protein: CASRTGGSYEQYF; CDR3 DNA: TGTGCCAGCCGTACAGGGGGCTCCTACGAGCAGTACTTC
D gene: TRBD1; V gene: TRBV6-5; clone size: .; J gene: TRBJ2-7; CDR3 protein: CASSYGSVDRGYEQYF; CDR3 DNA: TGTGCCAGCAGTTACGGTTCGGTCGACAGGGGCTACGAGCAGTACTTC
D gene: .; V gene: TRBV6-1; clone size: once; J gene: TRBJ1-2; CDR3 protein: CASRRETGSNYGYTF; CDR3 DNA: TGTGCCAGCAGGAGAGAGACGGGGTCTAACTATGGCTACACCTTC
D gene: .; V gene: TRBV27; clone size: .; J gene: TRBJ1-1; CDR3 protein: CASSPPGRIMNTEAFF; CDR3 DNA: TGTGCCAGCAGTCCTCCGGGGCGGATAATGAACACTGAAGCTTTCTTT
D gene: .; V gene: TRBV11-2; clone size: .; J gene: TRBJ2-1; CDR3 protein: CASSPSLDIGFPYNEQFF; CDR3 DNA: TGTGCCAGCAGCCCCTCGCTGGACATAGGGTTTCCCTACAATGAGCAGTTCTTC
D gene: .; V gene: TRBV11-2; clone size: .; J gene: TRBJ1-3; CDR3 protein: CASSLERTSRNTIYF; CDR3 DNA: TGTGCCAGCAGCTTAGAACGGACCTCGAGGAACACCATATATTTT
D gene: .; V gene: TRBV28; clone size: .; J gene: TRBJ2-5; CDR3 protein: CASSLLSTGEETQYF; CDR3 DNA: TGTGCCAGCAGCCTCTTATCTACGGGGGAAGAGACCCAGTACTTC
D gene: .; V gene: TRBV6-6; clone size: .; J gene: TRBJ2-3; CDR3 protein: CASSNVGPSTDTQYF; CDR3 DNA: TGTGCCAGCAGTAACGTAGGGCCCTCCACAGATACGCAGTATTTT
D gene: TRBD2; V gene: TRBV19; clone size: .; J gene: TRBJ2-5; CDR3 protein: CASSIGYRREAEETQYF; CDR3 DNA: TGTGCCAGTAGTATAGGGTATCGGCGGGAGGCGGAAGAGACCCAGTACTTC
D gene: .; V gene: TRBV7-8; clone size: .; J gene: TRBJ1-5; CDR3 protein: CASSLPGGGKYSNQPQHF; CDR3 DNA: TGTGCCAGCAGCTTACCCGGAGGGGGGAAGTATAGCAATCAGCCCCAGCATTTT
D gene: TRBD1; V gene: TRBV11-2; clone size: .; J gene: TRBJ1-6; CDR3 protein: CASSDRGNSPLHF; CDR3 DNA: TGTGCCAGCAGCGACAGGGGGAATTCACCCCTCCACTTT
D gene: .; V gene: TRBV18; clone size: once; J gene: TRBJ1-1; CDR3 protein: CASSPPLGSGSGTEAFF; CDR3 DNA: TGTGCCAGCTCACCACCCCTCGGCTCAGGGTCGGGCACTGAAGCTTTCTTT
D gene: .; V gene: TRBV6-5; clone size: .; J gene: TRBJ1-2; CDR3 protein: CASSYFPLWDGYTF; CDR3 DNA: TGTGCCAGCAGTTACTTCCCCCTGTGGGATGGCTACACCTTC
D gene: TRBD2; V gene: TRBV9; clone size: .; J gene: TRBJ2-1; CDR3 protein: CASSVEDSGRANEQFF; CDR3 DNA: TGTGCCAGCAGCGTAGAGGATAGCGGGAGGGCCAATGAGCAGTTCTTC
D gene: TRBD1; V gene: TRBV29-1; clone size: .; J gene: TRBJ1-2; CDR3 protein: CSVRSGGTGVDYGYTF; CDR3 DNA: TGCAGCGTTCGAAGCGGGGGGACAGGGGTTGACTATGGCTACACCTTC
D gene: .; V gene: TRBV11-2; clone size: .; J gene: TRBJ2-4; CDR3 protein: CASSPSGGGMNIQYF; CDR3 DNA: TGTGCCAGCAGCCCTAGCGGAGGGGGGATGAACATTCAGTACTTC
D gene: .; V gene: TRBV7-9; clone size: .; J gene: TRBJ1-1; CDR3 protein: CASSLAKGYTEAFF; CDR3 DNA: TGTGCCAGCAGCTTAGCGAAGGGGTACACTGAAGCTTTCTTT
D gene: TRBD2; V gene: TRBV2; clone size: once; J gene: TRBJ2-1; CDR3 protein: CASSEGLAGGNNEQFF; CDR3 DNA: TGTGCCAGCAGTGAAGGGCTAGCGGGAGGAAACAATGAGCAGTTCTTC
D gene: TRBD2; V gene: TRBV5-1; clone size: once; J gene: TRBJ2-1; CDR3 protein: CASSFSAGAYNEQFF; CDR3 DNA: TGCGCCAGCAGCTTTTCTGCGGGAGCTTACAATGAGCAGTTCTTC
D gene: .; V gene: TRBV29-1; clone size: .; J gene: TRBJ2-7; CDR3 protein: CSVATGTDLRYF; CDR3 DNA: .
D gene: .; V gene: TRBV19; clone size: .; J gene: TRBJ1-2; CDR3 protein: CASSPARGKDYGYTF; CDR3 DNA: TGTGCCAGTAGCCCTGCCCGGGGAAAAGACTATGGCTACACCTTC
D gene: TRBD2; V gene: TRBV19; clone size: .; J gene: TRBJ2-5; CDR3 protein: CASRLAGETQYF; CDR3 DNA: TGTGCCAGTAGACTAGCGGGAGAGACCCAGTACTTC
D gene: TRBD2; V gene: TRBV5-1; clone size: .; J gene: TRBJ2-1; CDR3 protein: CASSYGLAGGNEQFF; CDR3 DNA: TGCGCCAGCAGTTACGGACTAGCGGGAGGCAATGAGCAGTTCTTC
D gene: TRBD1; V gene: TRBV4-3; clone size: .; J gene: TRBJ2-7; CDR3 protein: CASSQDWGQGRVEQYF; CDR3 DNA: TGCGCCAGCAGCCAAGATTGGGGACAGGGGAGGGTTGAGCAGTACTTC
D gene: TRBD1; V gene: TRBV5-1; clone size: once; J gene: TRBJ2-7; CDR3 protein: CASSPGQGAPYEQYF; CDR3 DNA: TGCGCCAGCAGCCCGGGACAGGGGGCTCCCTACGAGCAGTACTTC
D gene: TRBD2; V gene: TRBV30; clone size: .; J gene: TRBJ2-1; CDR3 protein: CAWSSLAGAYHNEQFF; CDR3 DNA: TGTGCCTGGAGTTCTCTAGCGGGAGCTTATCACAATGAGCAGTTCTTC
D gene: TRBD1; V gene: TRBV19; clone size: .; J gene: TRBJ2-2; CDR3 protein: CASKPDRDLTGELFF; CDR3 DNA: TGTGCCAGTAAGCCGGACAGGGACCTCACCGGGGAGCTGTTTTTT
D gene: TRBD1; V gene: TRBV7-2; clone size: .; J gene: TRBJ2-4; CDR3 protein: CASSLRQGQAKNIQYF; CDR3 DNA: TGTGCCAGCAGCTTAAGACAGGGTCAAGCCAAAAACATTCAGTACTTC
D gene: .; V gene: TRBV19; clone size: .; J gene: TRBJ2-6; CDR3 protein: CASTSGANVLTF; CDR3 DNA: TGTGCCAGTACGTCTGGGGCCAACGTCCTGACTTTC
D gene: .; V gene: TRBV28; clone size: .; J gene: TRBJ2-6; CDR3 protein: CASSKLSQGSSGANVLTF; CDR3 DNA: TGTGCCAGCAGTAAGTTATCTCAGGGTTCCTCTGGGGCCAACGTCCTGACTTTC
D gene: TRBD1; V gene: TRBV6-5; clone size: .; J gene: TRBJ1-1; CDR3 protein: CASRRDRGSEAFF; CDR3 DNA: TGTGCCAGCAGGCGGGACAGGGGCTCTGAAGCTTTCTTT
D gene: .; V gene: TRBV18; clone size: .; J gene: TRBJ2-2; CDR3 protein: CASSPGTGELFF; CDR3 DNA: TGTGCCAGCTCACCGGGCACCGGGGAGCTGTTTTTT
D gene: TRBD1; V gene: TRBV11-2; clone size: .; J gene: TRBJ2-7; CDR3 protein: CASSRPQGPYEQYF; CDR3 DNA: TGTGCCAGCAGCCGACCACAGGGGCCTTACGAGCAGTACTTC
D gene: TRBD2; V gene: TRBV19; clone size: .; J gene: TRBJ2-1; CDR3 protein: CASQTSGTYNEQFF; CDR3 DNA: TGTGCCAGCCAGACTAGCGGGACCTACAATGAGCAGTTCTTC